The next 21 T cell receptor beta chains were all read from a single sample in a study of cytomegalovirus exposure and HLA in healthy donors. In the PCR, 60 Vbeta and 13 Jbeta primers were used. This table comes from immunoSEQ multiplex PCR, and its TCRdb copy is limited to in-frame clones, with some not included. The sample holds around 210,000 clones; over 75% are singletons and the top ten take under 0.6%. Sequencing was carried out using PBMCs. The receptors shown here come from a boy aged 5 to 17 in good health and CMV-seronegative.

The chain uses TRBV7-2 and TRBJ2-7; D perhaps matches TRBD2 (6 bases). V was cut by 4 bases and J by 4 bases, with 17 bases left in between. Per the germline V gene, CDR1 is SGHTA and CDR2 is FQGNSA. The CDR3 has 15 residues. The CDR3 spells CASSSETRTRYEQYF. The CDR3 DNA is TGTGCCAGCAGCTCCGAGACTAGAACCCGATACGAGCAGTACTTC.

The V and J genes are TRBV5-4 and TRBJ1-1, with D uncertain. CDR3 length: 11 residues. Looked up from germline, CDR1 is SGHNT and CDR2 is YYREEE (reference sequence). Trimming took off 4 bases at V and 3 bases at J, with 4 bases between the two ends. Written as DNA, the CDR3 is TGTGCCAGCAGCCTCTACACTGAAGCTTTCTTT. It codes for CASSLYTEAFF.

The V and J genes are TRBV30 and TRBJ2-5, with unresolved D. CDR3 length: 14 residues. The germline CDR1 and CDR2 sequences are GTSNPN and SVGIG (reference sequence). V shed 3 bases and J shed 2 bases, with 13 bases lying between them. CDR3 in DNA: TGTGCCTGGAGACTTTCAGGTCGGCAAGAGACCCAGTACTTC. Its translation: CAWRLSGRQETQYF.

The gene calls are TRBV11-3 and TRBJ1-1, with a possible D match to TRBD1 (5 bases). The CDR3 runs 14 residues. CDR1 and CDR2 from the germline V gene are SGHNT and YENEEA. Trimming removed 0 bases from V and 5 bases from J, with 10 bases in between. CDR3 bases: TGTGCCAGCAGCTTAGATCGGGGGGAGACTGAAGCTTTCTTT. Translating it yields CASSLDRGETEAFF.

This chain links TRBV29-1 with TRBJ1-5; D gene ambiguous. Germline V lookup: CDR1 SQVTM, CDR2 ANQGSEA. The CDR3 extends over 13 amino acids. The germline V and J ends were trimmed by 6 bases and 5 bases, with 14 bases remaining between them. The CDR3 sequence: CSVAEGVHQPQHF. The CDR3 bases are TGCAGCGTGGCAGAGGGAGTTCATCAGCCCCAGCATTTT.

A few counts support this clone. The CDR3 is CASSVDSTNTEAFF. CDR3 bases: TGTGCCAGCAGCGTAGACAGTACGAACACTGAAGCTTTCTTT. This chain joins TRBV9 and TRBJ1-1, with no clear D. Germline V gene lookup returns CDR1 SGDLS and CDR2 YYNGEE. The CDR3 covers 14 residues. Trimming took 0 bases from V and 1 from J, leaving 7 bases between them. The whole variable domain, filled in from reference TRBV9 and TRBJ1-1, reads DSGVTQTPKHLITATGQRVTLRCSPRSGDLSVYWYQQSLDQGLQFLIQYYNGEERAKGNILERFSAQQFPDLHSELNLSSLELGDSALYFCASSVDSTNTEAFFGQGTRLTVV.

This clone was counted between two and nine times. CDR3 protein: CASSLALGRTEAFF. In nucleotides, the CDR3 is TGTGCCAGCAGCTTAGCCCTAGGTAGGACTGAAGCTTTCTTT. V usage is TRBV7-2 and J usage is TRBJ1-1; no clear D. Germline V gene sequence: CDR1 SGHTA, CDR2 FQGNSA. The CDR3 covers 14 residues. The V end was cut by 0 bases, the J end by 5 bases, with 10 bases between.

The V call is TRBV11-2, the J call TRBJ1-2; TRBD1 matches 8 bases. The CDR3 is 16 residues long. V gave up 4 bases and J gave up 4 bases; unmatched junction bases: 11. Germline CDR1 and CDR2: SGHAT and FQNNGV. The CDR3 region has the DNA TGTGCCAGCAGCTCCCATCAGGGGGCGCTTTCCTATGGCTACACCTTC. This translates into CASSSHQGALSYGYTF.

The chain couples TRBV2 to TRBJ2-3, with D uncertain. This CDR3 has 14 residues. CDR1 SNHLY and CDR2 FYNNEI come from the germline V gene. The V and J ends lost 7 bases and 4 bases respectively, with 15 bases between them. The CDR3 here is CASTIQNLADTQYF. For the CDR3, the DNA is TGTGCCAGCACCATACAGAACCTCGCAGATACGCAGTATTTT.

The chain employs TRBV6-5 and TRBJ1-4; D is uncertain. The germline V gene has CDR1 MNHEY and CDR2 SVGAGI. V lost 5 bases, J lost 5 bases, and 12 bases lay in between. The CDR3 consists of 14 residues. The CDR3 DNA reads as TGTGCCAGCAGTCAGCGGTCTGGGAATGAAAAACTGTTTTTT. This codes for CASSQRSGNEKLFF.

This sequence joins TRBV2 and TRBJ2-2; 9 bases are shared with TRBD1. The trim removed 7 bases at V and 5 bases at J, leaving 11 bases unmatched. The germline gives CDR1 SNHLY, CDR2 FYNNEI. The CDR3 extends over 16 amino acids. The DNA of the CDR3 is TGTGCCAGCACGGGGACAGGGACGTCGTGGACCGGGGAGCTGTTTTTT. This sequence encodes CASTGTGTSWTGELFF.

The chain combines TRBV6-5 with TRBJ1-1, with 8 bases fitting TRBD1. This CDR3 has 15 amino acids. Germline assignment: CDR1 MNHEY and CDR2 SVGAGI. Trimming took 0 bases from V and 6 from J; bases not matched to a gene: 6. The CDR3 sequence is CASSYSPGGLPEAFF. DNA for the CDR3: TGTGCCAGCAGTTACTCGCCAGGGGGCTTACCTGAAGCTTTCTTT.

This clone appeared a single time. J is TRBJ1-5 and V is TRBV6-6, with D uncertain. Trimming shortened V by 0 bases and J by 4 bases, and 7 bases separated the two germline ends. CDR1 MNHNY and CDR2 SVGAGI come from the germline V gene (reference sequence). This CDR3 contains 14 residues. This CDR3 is CASSYSSPNQPQHF. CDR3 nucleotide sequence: TGTGCCAGCAGTTACTCATCCCCTAATCAGCCCCAGCATTTT.

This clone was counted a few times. For the CDR3, the DNA is TGTGCCAGCAGTCCCAGGTCACCATACGAGCAGTACTTC. Translated: CASSPRSPYEQYF. The rearrangement joins TRBV27 to TRBJ2-7, with unresolved D. V dropped 5 bases and J dropped 4 bases, with 12 bases sitting between them. The CDR3 extends over 13 amino acids. Germline values: CDR1 MNHEY, CDR2 SMNVEV (reference sequence).

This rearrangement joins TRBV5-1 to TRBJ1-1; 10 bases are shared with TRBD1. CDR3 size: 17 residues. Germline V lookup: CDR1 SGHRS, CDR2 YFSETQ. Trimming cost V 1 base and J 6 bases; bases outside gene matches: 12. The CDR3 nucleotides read TGCGCCAGCAGCTTGAACCCGGGACAGGGGAGGGGGGCTGAAGCTTTCTTT. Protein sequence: CASSLNPGQGRGAEAFF.

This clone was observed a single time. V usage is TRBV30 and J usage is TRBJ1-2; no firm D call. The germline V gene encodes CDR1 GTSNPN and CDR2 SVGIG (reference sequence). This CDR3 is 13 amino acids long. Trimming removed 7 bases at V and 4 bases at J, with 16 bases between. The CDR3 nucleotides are TGTGCCTCTAGTCAGAGGGAGGCCTATGGCTACACCTTC. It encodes CASSQREAYGYTF.

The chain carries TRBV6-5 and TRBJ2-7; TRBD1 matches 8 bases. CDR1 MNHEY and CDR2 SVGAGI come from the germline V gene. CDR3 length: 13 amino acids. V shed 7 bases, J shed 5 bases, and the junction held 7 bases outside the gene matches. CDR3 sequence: CASTWTGYHEQYF. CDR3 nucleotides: TGTGCCAGCACCTGGACAGGGTACCACGAGCAGTACTTC.

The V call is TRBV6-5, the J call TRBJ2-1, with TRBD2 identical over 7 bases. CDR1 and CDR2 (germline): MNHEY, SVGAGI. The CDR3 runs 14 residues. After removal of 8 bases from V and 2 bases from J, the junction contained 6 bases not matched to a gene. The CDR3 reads CASGKAGTYNEQFF. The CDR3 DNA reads TGTGCCAGCGGTAAAGCGGGAACCTACAATGAGCAGTTCTTC.

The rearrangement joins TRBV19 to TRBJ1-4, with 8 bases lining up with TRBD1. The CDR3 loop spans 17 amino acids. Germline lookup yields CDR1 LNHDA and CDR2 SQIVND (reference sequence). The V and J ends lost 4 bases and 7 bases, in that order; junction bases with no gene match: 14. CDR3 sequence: CASSTLRQGTFREKLFF. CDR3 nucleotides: TGTGCCAGTAGTACACTCCGACAGGGGACGTTCCGTGAAAAACTGTTTTTT.

The CDR3 sequence: CASSPGTSGDEQYF. DNA of the CDR3: TGTGCCAGCAGCCCAGGGACTAGCGGGGATGAGCAGTACTTC. V gene TRBV9 combines with J gene TRBJ2-7, with 13 bases fitting TRBD2. The V gene's germline CDR1 is SGDLS and CDR2 YYNGEE. J gave up 7 bases and V 4 bases, and 5 bases lay outside the gene matches. There are 14 residues in the CDR3.

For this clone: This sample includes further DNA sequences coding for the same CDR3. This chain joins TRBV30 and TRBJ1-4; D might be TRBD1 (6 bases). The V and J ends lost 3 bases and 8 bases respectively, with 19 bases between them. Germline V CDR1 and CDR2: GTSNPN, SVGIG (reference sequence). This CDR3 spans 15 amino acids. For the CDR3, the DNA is TGTGCCTGGAGCCTTACCGGGGGGGGCGGGGAAAAACTGTTTTTT. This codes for CAWSLTGGGGEKLFF.